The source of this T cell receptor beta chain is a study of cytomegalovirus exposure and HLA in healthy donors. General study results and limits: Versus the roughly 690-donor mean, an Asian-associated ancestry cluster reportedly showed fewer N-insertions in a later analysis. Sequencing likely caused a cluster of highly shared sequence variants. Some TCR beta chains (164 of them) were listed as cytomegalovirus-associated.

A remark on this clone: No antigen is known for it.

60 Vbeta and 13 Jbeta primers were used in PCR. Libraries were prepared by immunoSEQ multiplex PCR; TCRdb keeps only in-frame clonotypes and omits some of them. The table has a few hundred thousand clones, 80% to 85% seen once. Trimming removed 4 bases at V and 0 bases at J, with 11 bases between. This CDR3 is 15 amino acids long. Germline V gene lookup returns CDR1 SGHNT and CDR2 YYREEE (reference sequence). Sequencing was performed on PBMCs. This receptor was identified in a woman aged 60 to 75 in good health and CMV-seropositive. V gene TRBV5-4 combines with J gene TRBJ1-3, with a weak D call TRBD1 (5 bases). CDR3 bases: TGTGCCAGCAGCACGACAGACAGCTCTGGAAACACCATATATTTT. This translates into CASSTTDSSGNTIYF.